The sequence of this TCR beta chain was determined in a study of graft-versus-host responses after intestinal transplantation. Study summary: All recipients were transplanted with multivisceral, liver-intestinal, or isolated intestinal grafts.

Repertoires were generated with immunoSEQ multiplex PCR, while TCRdb's copy carries only in-frame clones and drops some. The profile shows 70,000 or so clones, approximately 87% of them singletons. Notes on this clone: The antigen is undetermined.

The V gene's germline CDR1 is MNHNS and CDR2 SASEGT. This CDR3 is 13 amino acids long. Between the trimmed V and J ends, which lost 8 bases and 0 bases, there was a span of 10 bases. Specimen: unstimulated CD4+ T cells sorted from spleen or lymph node cells, collected before transplant. The chain carries TRBV6-1 and TRBJ1-2; no firm D call. This clonotype originated in a human donor who was the organ donor for an intestinal transplant. The CDR3 DNA sequence: TGTGCCAGCCCCGGTCGTACTAACTATGGCTACACCTTC. Its protein is CASPGRTNYGYTF.